Each of the 21 T cell receptor beta chains below was sequenced from the same sample in a study of HIV-infected patients and healthy controls. Each CDR3 protein is one row after TCRdb ran MiXCR on the 5' RACE reads. The table has about 64,000 distinct CDR3 sequences, 15% to 20% seen once; the top ten hold more than 1.4%. The sequenced sample consisted of CD4+ T cells from blood. The source of these receptors is a human donor in good health.

This clonotype was counted a few times. A much more abundant neighbour one base away suggests this may be a read error. V and J are TRBV7-9 and TRBJ2-5; D uncertain. Trimming removed 4 bases at V and 3 bases at J, with 3 bases between. The length of the CDR3 is 11 residues. Germline V CDR1 and CDR2: SEHNR, FQNEAQ (reference sequence). CDR3 amino acids: CASSSEETQYF. DNA for the CDR3: TGTGCCAGCAGCTCCGAAGAGACCCAGTACTTC.

This clonotype has more than one count but fewer than ten. The rearrangement uses TRBV19 and TRBJ2-2, with 12 nucleotides matching TRBD1. The CDR3 extends over 15 amino acids. Germline CDR1 reads LNHDA; CDR2 reads SQIVND (reference sequence). Unmatched junction bases numbered 6, after V lost 6 bases and J lost 7 bases. The CDR3 here is CASSSGTGGGGELFF. The CDR3 DNA sequence: TGTGCCAGTAGCTCCGGGACAGGGGGCGGCGGGGAGCTGTTTTTT.

V gene TRBV5-1 combines with J gene TRBJ2-7; D possibly corresponds to TRBD2 (5 bases). Germline V lookup: CDR1 SGHRS, CDR2 YFSETQ. There are 12 residues in the CDR3. Trimming took off 4 bases at V and 6 bases at J, with 11 bases between the two ends. In nucleotides, the CDR3 is TGCGCCAGCAGCCTACTAGGCGGCGAGCAGTACTTC. It is translated as CASSLLGGEQYF.

The chain couples TRBV30 to TRBJ2-3; 14 bases line up with TRBD2. Trimming cost V 2 bases and J 2 bases; bases outside gene matches: 12. The CDR3 runs 19 residues. Germline lookup yields CDR1 GTSNPN and CDR2 SVGIG (reference sequence). For the CDR3, the DNA is TGTGCCTGGAGTTTAGGCAGATGGACTAGCGGGGGGACCACAGATACGCAGTATTTT. It codes for CAWSLGRWTSGGTTDTQYF. Filled out from reference TRBV30 and TRBJ2-3, the complete variable domain reads SQTIHQWPATLVQPVGSPLSLECTVEGTSNPNLYWYRQAAGRGLQLLFYSVGIGQISSEVPQNLSASRPQDRQFILSSKKLLLSDSGFYLCAWSLGRWTSGGTTDTQYFGPGTRLTVL.

The V and J genes are TRBV3-1 and TRBJ1-1; 7 bases fit TRBD1. The length of the CDR3 is 15 residues. V lost 4 bases, J lost 0 bases, and 5 bases stayed unmatched. CDR1 and CDR2 (germline): LGHDT, YNNKEL (reference sequence). The CDR3 region is CASSPMTGMNTEAFF. In DNA form, the CDR3 reads TGTGCCAGCAGCCCAATGACAGGGATGAACACTGAAGCTTTCTTT.

In this sample, this clonotype turned up a few times. This chain uses TRBV7-8 with TRBJ2-7; D tentatively fits TRBD1 or TRBD2 (5 bases each). Trimming shortened V by 3 bases and J by 6 bases, and 12 bases separated the two germline ends. Looked up from germline, CDR1 is SGHVS and CDR2 is FQNEAQ. CDR3 length: 13 amino acids. Here the CDR3 reads CASSFVRESEQYF. The CDR3 bases are TGTGCCAGCAGCTTCGTCAGGGAGAGCGAGCAGTACTTC.

This clonotype was counted only a few times. The rearrangement links TRBV2 to TRBJ1-1; D unclear. Trimming pared 2 bases from V and 1 base from J, leaving 5 bases between. Germline CDR1 and CDR2: SNHLY and FYNNEI. The CDR3 runs to 13 residues. The CDR3 region is CASSERQNTEAFF. The CDR3 nucleotides are TGTGCCAGCAGTGAACGGCAGAACACTGAAGCTTTCTTT.

This clonotype was counted ten times or more. The rearrangement uses TRBV12-3 or TRBV12-4 and TRBJ2-1, with D possibly matching TRBD2 (6 bases). With 0 bases removed from V and 4 bases from J, the gap between germline ends came to 10 bases. The CDR3 is 15 residues long. The CDR3 DNA reads TGTGCCAGCAGTTTAGCGGGGGGTTGGTACAATGAGCAGTTCTTC. Its protein is CASSLAGGWYNEQFF.

At least ten counts were recorded for this clonotype. The chain links TRBV29-1 to TRBJ1-1, with a possible D match to TRBD1 (5 bases). Germline-derived CDR1 and CDR2 are SQVTM and ANQGSEA. CDR3 length: 13 amino acids. Trimming stripped 6 bases from V and 0 bases from J, with 11 bases between. CDR3 residues: CSVTGLMNTEAFF. CDR3 DNA sequence: TGCAGCGTAACGGGACTTATGAACACTGAAGCTTTCTTT.

The J gene is TRBJ1-5, the V gene TRBV4-3; possibly TRBD1 for D (5 bases). Germline V gives CDR1 LGHNA, CDR2 YSLEER. Trimming took off 2 bases at V and 2 bases at J, with 19 bases between the two ends. The CDR3 sequence is 18 residues long. The CDR3 region has the DNA TGCGCCAGCAGCCAAATCCGGGACTCATTGGGGGGCAATCAGCCCCAGCATTTT. It is translated as CASSQIRDSLGGNQPQHF.

This clonotype was seen many times. This chain links TRBV3-1 with TRBJ1-5, with 7 positions matching TRBD1. Looked up from germline, CDR1 is LGHDT and CDR2 is YNNKEL (reference sequence). The CDR3 covers 15 residues. The ends lost 0 bases at V and 7 bases at J; junction bases unmatched: 6. CDR3 in DNA: TGTGCCAGCAGCCAAGAGGAGGGGGCTAGACAGCCCCAGCATTTT. Translation gives CASSQEEGARQPQHF.

The V gene is TRBV28, the J gene TRBJ2-3; D is undetermined. This CDR3 spans 12 amino acids. The germline V and J ends were trimmed by 4 bases and 5 bases, with 7 bases remaining between them. Germline V lookup: CDR1 MDHEN, CDR2 SYDVKM. This CDR3 reads CASSSVGDTQYF. For the CDR3, the DNA is TGTGCCAGCAGTTCCGTCGGAGATACGCAGTATTTT.

The rearrangement joins TRBV18 to TRBJ1-1, with D tentatively TRBD1 (6 bases). The germline gives CDR1 KGHSH, CDR2 LQKENI. Trimming left V 2 bases short and J 2 bases short, with 9 bases between. The CDR3 has 14 residues. The CDR3 loop reads CASSPAQGNTEAFF. CDR3 nucleotides: TGTGCCAGCTCACCAGCACAGGGAAACACTGAAGCTTTCTTT.

The chain combines TRBV11-3 with TRBJ2-2; 10 bases fit TRBD1. The CDR3 contains 17 residues. J gave up 3 bases and V 3 bases, and 7 bases lay outside the gene matches. The germline CDR1 and CDR2 sequences are SGHNT and YENEEA. This CDR3 reads CASSFRQGALYTGELFF. The CDR3 DNA sequence: TGTGCCAGCAGCTTTAGACAGGGGGCTTTATACACCGGGGAGCTGTTTTTT.

This clonotype was seen a handful of times. This chain links TRBV15 with TRBJ1-5; 12 bases line up with TRBD1. The CDR3 is 16 residues long. V shed 5 bases, J shed 6 bases, and the junction held 8 bases outside the gene matches. CDR1 and CDR2 from the germline V gene are LNHNV and YYDKDF (reference sequence). CDR3 sequence reads: CATSRGQGAASQPQHF. In DNA form, the CDR3 reads TGTGCCACCAGCCGGGGACAGGGGGCTGCGAGTCAGCCCCAGCATTTT.

This clonotype showed up just a few times. The gene calls are TRBV29-1 and TRBJ2-1, with TRBD2 identical over 9 bases. The CDR3 is 14 amino acids. V was pared by 6 bases and J by 9 bases, with 12 bases of the junction left unmatched. Germline V CDR1 and CDR2: SQVTM, ANQGSEA. The CDR3 here is CSVPSSGRSGEQFF. The CDR3 bases are TGCAGCGTCCCCAGTAGCGGGAGAAGTGGTGAGCAGTTCTTC.

This clonotype was counted only a few times. The J gene is TRBJ2-1, the V gene TRBV14; TRBD2 is a possible D gene (5 bases). The CDR3 length is 13 residues. Germline-derived CDR1 and CDR2 are SGHDN and FVKESK. V lost 5 bases and J lost 9, with 14 bases in between. CDR3 nucleotide sequence: TGTGCCAGCAGCTCTCAACAGCGGTCTGAGCAGTTCTTC. Its translation is CASSSQQRSEQFF. Drawing the rest from reference TRBV14 and TRBJ2-1, the complete variable domain is EAGVTQFPSHSVIEKGQTVTLRCDPISGHDNLYWYRRVMGKEIKFLLHFVKESKQDESGMPNNRFLAERTGGTYSTLKVQPAELEDSGVYFCASSSQQRSEQFFGPGTRLTVL.

This clonotype was seen only a few times. This chain connects TRBV6-5 to TRBJ2-2; D ambiguous. Looked up from germline, CDR1 is MNHEY and CDR2 is SVGAGI. This CDR3 region has 13 residues. Between the trimmed V and J ends, which lost 2 bases and 9 bases, there was a span of 10 bases. The CDR3 DNA reads TGTGCCAGCAGTTACGGGTCCTACCGGGAGCTGTTTTTT. Its protein is CASSYGSYRELFF.

This clonotype was found a few times. The genes are TRBV7-2 and TRBJ2-4, with 9 bases aligning to TRBD2. With V trimmed by 3 bases and J by 7 bases, 4 bases remained unmatched. The CDR3 runs 14 residues. Germline CDR1 and CDR2: SGHTA and FQGNSA. The CDR3 here is CASSFGGGANIQYF. CDR3 nucleotides: TGTGCCAGCAGCTTTGGCGGGGGGGCGAACATTCAGTACTTC. The full variable domain, its missing parts supplied by reference TRBV7-2 and TRBJ2-4, is GAGVSQSPSNKVTEKGKDVELRCDPISGHTALYWYRQSLGQGLEFLIYFQGNSAPDKSGLPSDRFSAERTGGSVSTLTIQRTQQEDSAVYLCASSFGGGANIQYFGAGTRLSVL.

This chain joins TRBV29-1 and TRBJ1-2; D uncertain. The CDR3 contains 11 residues. Germline-derived CDR1 and CDR2 are SQVTM and ANQGSEA. V was trimmed by 5 bases and J by 3 bases, leaving 7 bases between them. The CDR3 DNA reads as TGCAGCGTTAGGGTAGACTATGGCTACACCTTC. This sequence encodes CSVRVDYGYTF.

The chain uses TRBV5-1 and TRBJ1-6; D is unresolved. The CDR3 spans 15 residues. The V end lost 4 bases, the J end lost 3 bases, and 11 bases lay between the germline ends. Germline CDR1 and CDR2: SGHRS and YFSETQ. This CDR3 reads CASSLDTNYNSPLHF. In nucleotides, the CDR3 is TGCGCCAGCAGCCTTGACACAAACTATAATTCACCCCTCCACTTT.